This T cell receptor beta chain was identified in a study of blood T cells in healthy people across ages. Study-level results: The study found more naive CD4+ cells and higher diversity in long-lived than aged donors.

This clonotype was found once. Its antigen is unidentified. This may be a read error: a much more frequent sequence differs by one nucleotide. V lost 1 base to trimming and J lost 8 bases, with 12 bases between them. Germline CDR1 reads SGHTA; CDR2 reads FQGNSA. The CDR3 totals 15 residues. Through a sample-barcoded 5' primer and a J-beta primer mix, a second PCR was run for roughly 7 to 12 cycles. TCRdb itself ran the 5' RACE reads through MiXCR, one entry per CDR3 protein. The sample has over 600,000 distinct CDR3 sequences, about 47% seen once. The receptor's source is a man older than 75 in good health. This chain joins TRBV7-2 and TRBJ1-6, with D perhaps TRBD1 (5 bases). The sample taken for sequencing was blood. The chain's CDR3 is CASSLVGAGYSPLHF. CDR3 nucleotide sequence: TGTGCCAGCAGCTTAGTAGGGGCAGGGTATTCACCCCTCCACTTT.